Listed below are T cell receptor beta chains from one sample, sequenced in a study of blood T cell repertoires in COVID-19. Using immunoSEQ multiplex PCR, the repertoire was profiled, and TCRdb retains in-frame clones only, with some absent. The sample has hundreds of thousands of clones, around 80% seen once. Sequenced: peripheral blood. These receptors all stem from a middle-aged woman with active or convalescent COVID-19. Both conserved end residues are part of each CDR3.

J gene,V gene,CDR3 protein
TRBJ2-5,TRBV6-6,CASSYPAAQETQYF
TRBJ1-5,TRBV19,CASRWTQVGNQPQHF
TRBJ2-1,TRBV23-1,CASRYRDRGYNEQFF
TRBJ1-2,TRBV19,CASSIDRENYGYTF
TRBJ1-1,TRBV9,CASSVIEGTEAFF
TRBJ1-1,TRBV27,CASSTGGWVNTEAFF
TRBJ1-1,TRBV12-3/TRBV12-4,CASSRQGGTEAFF
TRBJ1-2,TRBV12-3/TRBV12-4,CASSSQGAHGYTF
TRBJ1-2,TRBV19,CASADQGGSPYGYTF
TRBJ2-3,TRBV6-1,CASSEAGSTDTQYF
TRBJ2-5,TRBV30,CAWSAGGEYQETQYF
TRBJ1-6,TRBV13,CASRYRTENSPLHF
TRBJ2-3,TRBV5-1,CASIPRGTSGGLRADTQYF
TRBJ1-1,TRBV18,CASSPVGAENTEAFF
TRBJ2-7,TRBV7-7,CASSLTREGSPYEQYF
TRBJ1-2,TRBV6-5,CASSGQGRYGYTF
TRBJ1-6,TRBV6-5,CASRDGWGSPLHF
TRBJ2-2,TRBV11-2,CASSLQGGNTGELFF
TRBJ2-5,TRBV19,CASSPAGWFQETQYF
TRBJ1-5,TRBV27,CASSLSGRGGWGNQPQHF
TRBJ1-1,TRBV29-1,CSVRQGQNTEAFF
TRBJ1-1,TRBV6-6,CASSHRTAAFF
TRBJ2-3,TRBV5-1,CASSLAGTSGPDTQYF
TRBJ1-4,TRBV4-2,CASSQDGGQGANQVAEKLFF
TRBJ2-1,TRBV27,CASGGPLINEQFF
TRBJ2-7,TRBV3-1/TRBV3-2,CASSQSSSNEQYF
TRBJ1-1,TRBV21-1,CASSTRTGETEAFF
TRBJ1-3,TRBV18,CASSPGTGSRNTIYF
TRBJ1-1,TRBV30,CAFDRGPTEAFF
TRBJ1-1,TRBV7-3,CASSSTTGTSTEAFF
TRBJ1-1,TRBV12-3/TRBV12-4,CASMALEREAFF
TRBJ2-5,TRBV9,CASSVGAGGYQETQYF
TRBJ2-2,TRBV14,CASSKRGTGELFF
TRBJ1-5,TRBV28,CASSSFGTGGLMYSNQPQHF
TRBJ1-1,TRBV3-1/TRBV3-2,CASSSGQANTEAFF
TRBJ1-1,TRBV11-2,CASSLGPTGNTEAFF
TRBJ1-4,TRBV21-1,CASNGQGNVYGTTNEKLFF
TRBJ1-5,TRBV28,CASSSHDSSNQPQHF
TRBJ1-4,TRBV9,CASSSTGVFEKLFF
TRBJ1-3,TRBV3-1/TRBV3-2,CASSRGGRSDTIYF
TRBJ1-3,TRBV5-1,CASSSGGNTIYF
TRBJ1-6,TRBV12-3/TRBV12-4,CASSLALGRPLHF
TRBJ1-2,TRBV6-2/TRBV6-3,CASSNILTGPGYGYTF
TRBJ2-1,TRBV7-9,CASSLVGGTHNEQFF
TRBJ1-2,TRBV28,CASIRTRVPYGYTF
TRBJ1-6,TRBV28,CATCPDIFALYNSPLHF
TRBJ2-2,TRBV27,CASRILTSGGTGELFF
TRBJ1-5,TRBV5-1,CASSPGTENQPQHF
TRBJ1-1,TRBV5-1,CASSLARRTLNTEAFF
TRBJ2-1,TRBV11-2,CASSLEDTYSANEQFF
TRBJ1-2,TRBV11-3,CASPHIRYGYTF
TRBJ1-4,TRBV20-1,CSASSRGANEKLFF
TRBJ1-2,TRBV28,CASRRTGTPGYTF
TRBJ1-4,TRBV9,CASSVGTGLTNEKLFF
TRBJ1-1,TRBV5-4,CASSMSGGRTEAFF
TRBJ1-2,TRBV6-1,CASSELRSTYGYTF
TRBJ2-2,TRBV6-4,CASRLATNTGELFF
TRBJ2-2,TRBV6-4,CASRGDRAAGELFF
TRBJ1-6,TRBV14,CASSQEVEYSLHF